A single sample is the source of the 18 T cell receptor beta chains below, sequenced in a study of blood T cell repertoires in COVID-19. Measured with immunoSEQ multiplex PCR; TCRdb has only the in-frame clones, and not every one. This sample yields fewer than 250,000 clones, of which 90% are seen a single time; over 12% belongs to the top ten. The sample taken for sequencing was PBMCs or T cells enriched from blood (not recorded which). Receptor source: a man aged 30 to 39 who had been exposed to COVID-19.

The gene calls are TRBV4-1 and TRBJ2-1, with D perhaps matching TRBD2 (5 bases). The CDR3 has 12 amino acids. V lost 3 bases and J 10 bases, leaving 10 bases between the germline ends. Germline V gene data show CDR1 as MGHRA and CDR2 as YSYEKL. CDR3 protein: CASSQGWEEQFF. In nucleotides, the CDR3 is TGCGCCAGCAGCCAGGGATGGGAGGAGCAGTTCTTC.

The chain joins TRBV29-1 to TRBJ1-5; tentative D call: TRBD1 (5 bases). The CDR3 totals 17 residues. V was pared by 2 bases and J by 0 bases, with 17 bases between. Germline CDR1 reads SQVTM; CDR2 reads ANQGSEA. CDR3 protein: CSVESASTAISNQPQHF. In nucleotides, the CDR3 is TGCAGCGTTGAAAGCGCTTCGACAGCGATTAGCAATCAGCCCCAGCATTTT.

This clone is a singleton in its sample. The chain employs TRBV10-2 and TRBJ2-3; perhaps TRBD2 as D (7 bases). Trimming shortened V by 2 bases and J by 6 bases, and 15 bases separated the two germline ends. Germline lookup yields CDR1 WSHSY and CDR2 SAAADI. The CDR3 is 15 amino acids. CDR3 nucleotides: TGCGCCAGCAGTGAGGGCCGGGGGGCCTTTGATACGCAGTATTTT. This translates into CASSEGRGAFDTQYF.

The chain couples TRBV11-3 to TRBJ1-1; D might be TRBD1 (5 bases). V was pared by 6 bases and J by 3 bases, with 11 bases between. The CDR3 spans 13 residues. Germline CDR1 SGHNT, CDR2 YENEEA. CDR3 nucleotides: TGTGCCAGCAGTTGGGGCCGACACACTGAAGCTTTCTTT. It translates to CASSWGRHTEAFF.

The V gene is TRBV30, the J gene TRBJ1-6, with 7 bases identical to TRBD1. With V trimmed by 3 bases and J by 8 bases, 7 bases remained unmatched. The CDR3 has 14 amino acids. Germline CDR1 is GTSNPN and CDR2 is SVGIG (reference sequence). The CDR3 is CAWRLGTDHSPLHF. CDR3 nucleotides: TGTGCCTGGAGGTTAGGGACAGACCATTCACCCCTCCACTTT. The full variable domain, completed using reference TRBV30 and TRBJ1-6, is SQTIHQWPATLVQPVGSPLSLECTVEGTSNPNLYWYRQAAGRGLQLLFYSVGIGQISSEVPQNLSASRPQDRQFILSSKKLLLSDSGFYLCAWRLGTDHSPLHFGNGTRLTVT.

The chain is built from TRBV4-1 and TRBJ1-4; tentative D call: TRBD1 (6 bases). V was trimmed by 1 base and J by 5 bases, leaving 17 bases between them. Germline V gene sequence: CDR1 MGHRA, CDR2 YSYEKL. The CDR3 contains 17 residues. The CDR3 DNA reads as TGCGCCAGCAGCCAAGTTTTCTGGGGGGGGCGGAATGAAAAACTGTTTTTT. Residues: CASSQVFWGGRNEKLFF.

The V and J genes are TRBV4-1 and TRBJ2-1; D ambiguous. V was shortened by 1 base and J by 6 bases, with 4 bases between the two germline ends. CDR3 size: 12 residues. CDR1 MGHRA and CDR2 YSYEKL come from the germline V gene. The CDR3 region is CASSQASNEQFF. DNA of the CDR3: TGCGCCAGCAGCCAAGCGTCCAATGAGCAGTTCTTC.

J is TRBJ1-4 and V is TRBV19; TRBD1 aligns across 8 bases. CDR1 LNHDA and CDR2 SQIVND come from the germline V gene (reference sequence). The V and J ends lost 5 bases and 3 bases, in that order; junction bases with no gene match: 14. The CDR3 is 18 residues long. This CDR3 is CASSSQGQGGAANEKLFF. For the CDR3, the DNA is TGTGCCAGTAGTTCCCAAGGACAGGGCGGGGCGGCTAATGAAAAACTGTTTTTT.

The genes are TRBV12-3 or TRBV12-4 and TRBJ2-2; D is unclear. V was shortened by 6 bases and J by 6 bases, with 5 bases between the two germline ends. The CDR3 is 11 residues long. CDR3 sequence: CASSPAGELFF. CDR3 DNA: TGTGCCAGCAGCCCTGCCGGGGAGCTGTTTTTT.

The gene calls are TRBV7-8 and TRBJ2-7; 8 bases are shared with TRBD1. The CDR3 covers 15 residues. Germline V gene sequence: CDR1 SGHVS, CDR2 FQNEAQ. Losses at the gene ends were 1 base for V and 3 bases for J; bases not matched to a gene: 5. Written as DNA, the CDR3 is TGTGCCAGCAGCTTAGACATCACAGGGGGCTACGAGCAGTACTTC. Translated, it gives CASSLDITGGYEQYF.

This clone appeared a few times. The gene calls are TRBV18 and TRBJ2-1; 8 positions agree with TRBD2. J was trimmed by 0 bases and V by 1 base; bases with no gene match: 5. The CDR3 is 17 amino acids. From germline, CDR1 is KGHSH and CDR2 LQKENI. The CDR3 protein is CASSPRGGGSSYNEQFF. Here the CDR3 DNA reads TGTGCCAGCTCACCACGTGGCGGGGGGAGCTCCTACAATGAGCAGTTCTTC.

This chain links TRBV2 with TRBJ2-7; maybe TRBD2 (6 bases). The V end was cut by 11 bases, the J end by 1 base, with 12 bases between. Per the germline V gene, CDR1 is SNHLY and CDR2 is FYNNEI. The CDR3 length is 12 residues. The CDR3 DNA sequence: TGTGCCTGGGGGAGGCAATCCTACGAGCAGTACTTC. Amino acid sequence: CAWGRQSYEQYF.

J is TRBJ1-2 and V is TRBV28; TRBD1 is a possible D gene (5 bases). The germline CDR1 and CDR2 sequences are MDHEN and SYDVKM. Trimming removed 6 bases from V and 3 bases from J, with 14 bases in between. The CDR3 is 14 amino acids. CDR3 in DNA: TGTGCCAGCAGGCCCCCCGGGGGTTACTATGGCTACACCTTC. This codes for CASRPPGGYYGYTF.

This clone was seen just once. The J gene is TRBJ2-2, the V gene TRBV6-2 or TRBV6-3; TRBD1 agrees at 7 bases. V was pared by 4 bases and J by 1 base, with 6 bases of the junction left unmatched. Germline V gene data show CDR1 as MNHEY and CDR2 as SVGEGT. There are 16 residues in the CDR3. As DNA, the CDR3 is TGTGCCAGCAGTTGGAGAGGGGGCGTGAACACCGGGGAGCTGTTTTTT. As protein: CASSWRGGVNTGELFF.

The chain recombines TRBV3-1 (or the pseudogene TRBV3-2) with TRBJ2-1; 9 bases fit TRBD2. Germline CDR1 reads LGHDT; CDR2 reads YNNKEL (reference sequence). Losses at the gene ends were 0 bases for V and 12 bases for J; bases not matched to a gene: 9. The length of the CDR3 is 15 residues. CDR3 sequence: CASSQEISGGRGQFF. CDR3 DNA sequence: TGTGCCAGCAGCCAAGAAATTAGCGGGGGACGGGGGCAGTTCTTC.

The rearrangement joins TRBV9 to TRBJ1-1; D possibly corresponds to TRBD1 (5 bases). V lost 0 bases, J lost 1 base, and 7 bases lay in between. CDR1 SGDLS and CDR2 YYNGEE come from the germline V gene. The CDR3 contains 14 residues. This CDR3 is CASSVAGGNTEAFF. The DNA for the CDR3 is TGTGCCAGCAGCGTAGCCGGGGGGAACACTGAAGCTTTCTTT.

The rearrangement joins TRBV4-2 to TRBJ2-3; 11 bases line up with TRBD1. V lost 3 bases to trimming and J lost 2 bases; unmatched junction nucleotides: 7. Germline lookup yields CDR1 LGHNA and CDR2 YNFKEQ. This CDR3 has 17 residues. The CDR3 region is CASSQGLGQGVTDTQYF. The DNA of the CDR3 is TGTGCCAGCAGCCAGGGGCTGGGACAGGGGGTCACAGATACGCAGTATTTT.

Comments on this clone: One end of the junction does not line up with germline, which may come from a read error. The rearrangement links TRBV5-1 to TRBJ2-7; 9 bases line up with TRBD1. Germline V gives CDR1 SGHRS, CDR2 YFSETQ. The CDR3 runs 15 residues. The CDR3 sequence: CASSLAPDRGYEQYF. The CDR3 DNA sequence: TGCGCCAGCAGTTTGGCCCCGGACAGGGGCTACGAGCAGTACTTC.